This T cell receptor beta chain is drawn from a study of OX40 agonist ivuxolimab in advanced cancers. Study summary: The patients received ivuxolimab by intravenous route every 2 weeks at 0.01 to 10 mg/kg. Every patient in dose escalation had hepatocellular carcinoma, melanoma, renal cell or head and neck cancer.

The sampling schedule covered blood at baseline, cycle 4 day 1, and cycle 7 day 1. The germline CDR1 and CDR2 sequences are SNHLY and FYNNEI. This CDR3 comprises 14 residues. Trimming took off 8 bases at V and 7 bases at J, with 18 bases between the two ends. Concerning this clone itself: As yet, its antigen is unknown.

Regarding the study as a whole: Determination of antigen specificity was not performed for the expanded peripheral T cells.

Profiled with immunoSEQ multiplex PCR; TCRdb holds only in-frame clones, not every one. The repertoire holds roughly 48,000 clones, 65% to 90% seen once, with about 2% in the top ten. The origin of this receptor is an adult with an advanced solid tumor such as melanoma, head and neck, liver or kidney cancer. The chain uses TRBV2 and TRBJ2-1; D possibly uses TRBD1 or TRBD2 (7 bases each). The material was CD4+ or CD8+ T cells sorted from blood, obtained in a trial of the OX40 agonist ivuxolimab. This chain's CDR3 is CASDRDSGKNEQFF. The CDR3 DNA follows: TGTGCCAGCGACCGGGACAGCGGGAAAAATGAGCAGTTCTTC.